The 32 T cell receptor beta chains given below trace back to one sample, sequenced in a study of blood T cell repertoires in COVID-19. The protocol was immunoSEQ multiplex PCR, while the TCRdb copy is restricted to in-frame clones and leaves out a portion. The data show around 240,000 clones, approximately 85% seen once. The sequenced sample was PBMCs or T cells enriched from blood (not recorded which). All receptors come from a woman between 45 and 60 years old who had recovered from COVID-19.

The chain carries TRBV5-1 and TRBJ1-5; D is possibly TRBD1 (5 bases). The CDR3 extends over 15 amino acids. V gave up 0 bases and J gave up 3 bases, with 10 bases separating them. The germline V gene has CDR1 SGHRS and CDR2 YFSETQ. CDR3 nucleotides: TGCGCCAGCAGCTTGGAAGGGGTGTACAATCAGCCCCAGCATTTT. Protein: CASSLEGVYNQPQHF.

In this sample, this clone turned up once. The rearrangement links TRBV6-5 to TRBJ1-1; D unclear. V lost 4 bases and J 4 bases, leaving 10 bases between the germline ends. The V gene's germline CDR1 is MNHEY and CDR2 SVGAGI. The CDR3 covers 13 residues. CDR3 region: CASSSYTTTEAFF. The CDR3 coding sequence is TGTGCCAGCAGTTCTTACACCACCACTGAAGCTTTCTTT.

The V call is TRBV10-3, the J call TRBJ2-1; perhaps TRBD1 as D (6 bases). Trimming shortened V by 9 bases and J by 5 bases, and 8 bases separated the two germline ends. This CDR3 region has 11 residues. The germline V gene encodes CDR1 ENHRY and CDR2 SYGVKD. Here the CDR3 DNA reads TGTGCCATGAAGGGGGACAATGAGCAGTTCTTC. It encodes CAMKGDNEQFF.

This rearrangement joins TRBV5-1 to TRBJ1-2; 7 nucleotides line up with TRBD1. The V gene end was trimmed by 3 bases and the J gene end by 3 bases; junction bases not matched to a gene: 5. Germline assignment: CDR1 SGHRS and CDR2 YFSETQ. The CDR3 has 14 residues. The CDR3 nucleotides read TGCGCCAGCAGCTCGGAGGGGGCAGACTATGGCTACACCTTC. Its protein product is CASSSEGADYGYTF.

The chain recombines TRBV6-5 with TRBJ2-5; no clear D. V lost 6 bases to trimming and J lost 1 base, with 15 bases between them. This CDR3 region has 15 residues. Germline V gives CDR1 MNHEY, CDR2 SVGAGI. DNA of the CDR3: TGTGCCAGCAGACTGAGCCGACTCTCCCAAGAGACCCAGTACTTC. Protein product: CASRLSRLSQETQYF.

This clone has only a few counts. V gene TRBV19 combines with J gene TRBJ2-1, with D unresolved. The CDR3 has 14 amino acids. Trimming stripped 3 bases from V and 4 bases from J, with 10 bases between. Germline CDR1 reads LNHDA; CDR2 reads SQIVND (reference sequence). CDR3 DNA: TGTGCCAGTAGTATTGCGGCAGCATACAATGAGCAGTTCTTC. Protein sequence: CASSIAAAYNEQFF.

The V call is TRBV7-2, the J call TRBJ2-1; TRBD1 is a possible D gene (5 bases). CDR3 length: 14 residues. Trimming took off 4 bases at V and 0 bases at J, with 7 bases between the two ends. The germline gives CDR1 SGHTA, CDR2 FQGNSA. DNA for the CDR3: TGTGCCAGCAGCTCCAGGGCCTCCTACAATGAGCAGTTCTTC. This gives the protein CASSSRASYNEQFF.

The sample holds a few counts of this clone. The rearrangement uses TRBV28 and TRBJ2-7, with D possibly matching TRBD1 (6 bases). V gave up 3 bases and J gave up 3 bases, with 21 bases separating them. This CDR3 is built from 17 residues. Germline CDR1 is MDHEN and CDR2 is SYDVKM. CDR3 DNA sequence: TGTGCCAGCAGTTTGGGCGTCGGGACAAACCAAAACTACGAGCAGTACTTC. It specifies CASSLGVGTNQNYEQYF.

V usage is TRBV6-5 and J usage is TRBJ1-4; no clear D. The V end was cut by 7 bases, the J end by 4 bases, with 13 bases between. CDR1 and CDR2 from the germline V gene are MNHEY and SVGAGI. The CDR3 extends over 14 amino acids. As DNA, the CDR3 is TGTGCCAGCAATCTGGCAAACCTTAATGAAAAACTGTTTTTT. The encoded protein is CASNLANLNEKLFF.

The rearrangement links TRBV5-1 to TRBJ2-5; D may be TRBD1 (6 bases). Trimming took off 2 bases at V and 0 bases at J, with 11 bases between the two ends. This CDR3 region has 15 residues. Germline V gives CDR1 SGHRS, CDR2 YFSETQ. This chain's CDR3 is CASSFSGTNQETQYF. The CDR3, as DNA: TGCGCCAGCAGCTTTTCGGGGACAAACCAAGAGACCCAGTACTTC.

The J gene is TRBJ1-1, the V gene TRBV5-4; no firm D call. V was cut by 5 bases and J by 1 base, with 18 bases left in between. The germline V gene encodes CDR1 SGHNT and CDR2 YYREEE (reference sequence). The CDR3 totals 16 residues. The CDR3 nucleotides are TGTGCCAGCAGTTACCTTGTACGAAGGAGGAACACTGAAGCTTTCTTT. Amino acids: CASSYLVRRRNTEAFF.

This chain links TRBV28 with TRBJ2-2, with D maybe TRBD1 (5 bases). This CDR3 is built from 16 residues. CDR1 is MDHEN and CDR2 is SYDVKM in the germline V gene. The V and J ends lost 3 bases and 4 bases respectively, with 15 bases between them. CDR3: CASSFRAGSGTGELFF. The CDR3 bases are TGTGCCAGCAGTTTTAGGGCAGGGTCGGGCACCGGGGAGCTGTTTTTT.

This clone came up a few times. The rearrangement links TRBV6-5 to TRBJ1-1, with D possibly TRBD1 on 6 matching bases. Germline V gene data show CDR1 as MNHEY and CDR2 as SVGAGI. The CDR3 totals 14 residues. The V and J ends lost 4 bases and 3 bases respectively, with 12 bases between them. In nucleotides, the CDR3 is TGTGCCAGCAGTTTCCTGGACAGCGACACTGAAGCTTTCTTT. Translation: CASSFLDSDTEAFF.

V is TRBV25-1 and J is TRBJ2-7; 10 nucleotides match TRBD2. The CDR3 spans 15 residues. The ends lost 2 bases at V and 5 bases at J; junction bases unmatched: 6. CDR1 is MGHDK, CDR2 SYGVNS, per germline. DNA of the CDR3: TGTGCCAGCAGTGAACCCGGGACTAGCGAACACGAGCAGTACTTC. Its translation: CASSEPGTSEHEQYF.

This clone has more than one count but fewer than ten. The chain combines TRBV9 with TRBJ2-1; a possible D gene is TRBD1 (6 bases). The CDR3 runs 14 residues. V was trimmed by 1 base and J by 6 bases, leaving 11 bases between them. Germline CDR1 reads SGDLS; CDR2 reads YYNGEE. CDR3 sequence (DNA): TGTGCCAGCAGCGTATTCCGGGACACCAATGAGCAGTTCTTC. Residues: CASSVFRDTNEQFF.

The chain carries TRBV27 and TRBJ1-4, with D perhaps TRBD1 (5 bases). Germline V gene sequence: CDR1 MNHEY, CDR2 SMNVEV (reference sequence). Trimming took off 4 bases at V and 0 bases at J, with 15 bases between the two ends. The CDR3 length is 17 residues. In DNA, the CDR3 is TGTGCCAGCAGTTCCCTAGGCAGGGAAGCAACTAATGAAAAACTGTTTTTT. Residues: CASSSLGREATNEKLFF.

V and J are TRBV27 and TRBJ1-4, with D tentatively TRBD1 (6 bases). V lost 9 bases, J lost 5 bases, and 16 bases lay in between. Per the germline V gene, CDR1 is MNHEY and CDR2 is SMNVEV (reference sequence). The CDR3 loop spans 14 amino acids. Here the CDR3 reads CARRSGQTNEKLFF. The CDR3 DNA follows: TGTGCCAGAAGAAGTGGACAGACCAATGAAAAACTGTTTTTT.

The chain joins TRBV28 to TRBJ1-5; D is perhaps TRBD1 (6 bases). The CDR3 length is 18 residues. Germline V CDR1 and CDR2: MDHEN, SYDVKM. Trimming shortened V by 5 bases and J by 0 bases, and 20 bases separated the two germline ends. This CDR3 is CASSPVLWGGPSNQPQHF. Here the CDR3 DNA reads TGTGCCAGCAGTCCCGTATTATGGGGGGGGCCTAGCAATCAGCCCCAGCATTTT.

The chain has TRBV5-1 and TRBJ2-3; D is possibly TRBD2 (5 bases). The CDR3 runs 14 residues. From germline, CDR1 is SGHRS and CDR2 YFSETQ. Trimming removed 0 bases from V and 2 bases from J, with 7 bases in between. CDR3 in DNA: TGCGCCAGCAGCTTGGGCGACTACACAGATACGCAGTATTTT. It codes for CASSLGDYTDTQYF. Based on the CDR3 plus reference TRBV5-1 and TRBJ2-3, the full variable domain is KAGVTQTPRYLIKTRGQQVTLSCSPISGHRSVSWYQQTPGQGLQFLFEYFSETQRNKGNFPGRFSGRQFSNSRSEMNVSTLELGDSALYLCASSLGDYTDTQYFGPGTRLTVL.

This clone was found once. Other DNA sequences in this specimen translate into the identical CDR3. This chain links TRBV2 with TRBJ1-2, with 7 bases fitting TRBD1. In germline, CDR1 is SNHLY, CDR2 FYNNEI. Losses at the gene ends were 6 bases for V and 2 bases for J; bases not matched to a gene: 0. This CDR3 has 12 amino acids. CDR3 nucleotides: TGTGCCAGCAGGGGACAGAACTATGGCTACACCTTC. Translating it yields CASRGQNYGYTF.

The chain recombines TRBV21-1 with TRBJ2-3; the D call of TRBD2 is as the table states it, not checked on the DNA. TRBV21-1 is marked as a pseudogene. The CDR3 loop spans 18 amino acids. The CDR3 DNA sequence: TGTGCCAGCAGGTCCGGATCGGCGGGAGGTCCTAGCACAGATACGCAGTATTTT. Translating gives CASRSGSAGGPSTDTQYF.

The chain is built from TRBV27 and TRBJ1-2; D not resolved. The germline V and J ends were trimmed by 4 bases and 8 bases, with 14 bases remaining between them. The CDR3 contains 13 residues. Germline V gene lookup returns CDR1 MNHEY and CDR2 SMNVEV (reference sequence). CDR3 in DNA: TGTGCCAGCAGTTCCCCGTTCGGCGGCGGCTACACCTTC. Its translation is CASSSPFGGGYTF.

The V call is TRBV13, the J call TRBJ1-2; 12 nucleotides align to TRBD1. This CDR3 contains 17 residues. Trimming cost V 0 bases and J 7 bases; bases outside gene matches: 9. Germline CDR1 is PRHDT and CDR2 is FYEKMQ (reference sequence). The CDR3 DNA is TGTGCCAGCAGCTTAGGGGGACAGGGGGCGACAGCTCGTGGCTACACCTTC. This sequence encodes CASSLGGQGATARGYTF.

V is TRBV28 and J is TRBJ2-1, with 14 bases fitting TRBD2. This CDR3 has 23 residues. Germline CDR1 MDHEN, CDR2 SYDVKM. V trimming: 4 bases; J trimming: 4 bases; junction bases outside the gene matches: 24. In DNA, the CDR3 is TGTGCCAGCAGTTCCCCTAAAAGTAGACTAGCGGGAGGGCCGGGAAAAAATTACAATGAGCAGTTCTTC. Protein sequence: CASSSPKSRLAGGPGKNYNEQFF.

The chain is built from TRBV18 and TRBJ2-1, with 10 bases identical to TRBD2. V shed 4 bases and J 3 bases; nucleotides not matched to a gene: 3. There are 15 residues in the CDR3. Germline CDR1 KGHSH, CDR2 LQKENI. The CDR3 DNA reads TGTGCCAGCTCACGGGGACTAGCGCTCTACAATGAGCAGTTCTTC. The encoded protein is CASSRGLALYNEQFF.

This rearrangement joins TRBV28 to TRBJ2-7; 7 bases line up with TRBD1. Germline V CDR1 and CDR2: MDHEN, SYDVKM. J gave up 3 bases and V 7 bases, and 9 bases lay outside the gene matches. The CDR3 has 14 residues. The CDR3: CASKRTGTHYEQYF. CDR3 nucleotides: TGTGCCAGCAAGAGGACAGGTACACACTACGAGCAGTACTTC.

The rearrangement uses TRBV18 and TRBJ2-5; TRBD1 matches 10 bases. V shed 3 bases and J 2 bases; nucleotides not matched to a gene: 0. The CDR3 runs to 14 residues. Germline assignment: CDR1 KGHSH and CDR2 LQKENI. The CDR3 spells CASSPGQGQETQYF. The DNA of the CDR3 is TGTGCCAGCTCACCGGGACAGGGGCAAGAGACCCAGTACTTC.

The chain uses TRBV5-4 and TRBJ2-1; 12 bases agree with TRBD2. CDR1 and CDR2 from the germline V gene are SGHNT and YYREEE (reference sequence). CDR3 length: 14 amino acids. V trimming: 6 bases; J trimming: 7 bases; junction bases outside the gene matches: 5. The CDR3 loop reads CASKLAGGGNEQFF. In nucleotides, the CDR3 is TGTGCCAGCAAGCTAGCGGGAGGGGGAAATGAGCAGTTCTTC.

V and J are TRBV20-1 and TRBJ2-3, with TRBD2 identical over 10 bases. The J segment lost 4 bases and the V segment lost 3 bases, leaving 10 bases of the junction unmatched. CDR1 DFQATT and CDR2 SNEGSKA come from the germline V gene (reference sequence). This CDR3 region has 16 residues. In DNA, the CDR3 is TGCAGTGCTAGTCCGTCTAGCGGGAGTCCAGCAGATACGCAGTATTTT. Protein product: CSASPSSGSPADTQYF.

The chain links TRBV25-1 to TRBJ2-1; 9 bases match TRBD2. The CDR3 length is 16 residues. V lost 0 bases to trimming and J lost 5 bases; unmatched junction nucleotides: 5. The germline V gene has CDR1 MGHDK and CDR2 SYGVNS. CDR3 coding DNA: TGTGCCAGCAGTGAATATGGCGGGAGGGTGAACAATGAGCAGTTCTTC. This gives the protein CASSEYGGRVNNEQFF.

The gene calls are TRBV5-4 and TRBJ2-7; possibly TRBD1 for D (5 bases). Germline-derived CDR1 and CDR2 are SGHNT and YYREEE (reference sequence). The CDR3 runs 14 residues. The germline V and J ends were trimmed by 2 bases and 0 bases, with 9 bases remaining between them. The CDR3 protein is CASSLGANSYEQYF. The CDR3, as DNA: TGTGCCAGCAGCTTAGGGGCAAACTCCTACGAGCAGTACTTC. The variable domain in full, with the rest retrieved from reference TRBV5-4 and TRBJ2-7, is ETGVTQSPTHLIKTRGQQVTLRCSSQSGHNTVSWYQQALGQGPQFIFQYYREEENGRGNFPPRFSGLQFPNYSSELNVNALELDDSALYLCASSLGANSYEQYFGPGTRLTVT.

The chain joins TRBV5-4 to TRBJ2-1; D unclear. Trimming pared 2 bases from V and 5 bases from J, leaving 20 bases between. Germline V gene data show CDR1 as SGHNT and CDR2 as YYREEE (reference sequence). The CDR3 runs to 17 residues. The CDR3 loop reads CASSFEPAVTVNNEQFF. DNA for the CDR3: TGTGCCAGCAGCTTTGAACCCGCCGTAACGGTGAACAATGAGCAGTTCTTC.